The source of this T cell receptor (beta chain) is a study of regulatory dendritic cells for organ transplantation. Allogeneic regulatory or mature dendritic cells were co-cultured for approximately 5 days with CFSE-labeled sorted T cells at 1:10. Germline V gene lookup returns CDR1 SGHNT and CDR2 YYREEE (reference sequence). The junction had 13 bases not matched to a gene; V was cut back by 4 bases and J by 8 bases. CDR3 size: 16 residues. Assay used: immunoSEQ multiplex PCR; TCRdb lists only in-frame clones, some missing. This sample has 15,000 to 20,000 clones, with roughly 80% found just once. Points on this clone: Antigen specificity is unknown.

The chain combines TRBV5-4 with TRBJ1-4; the match to TRBD1 covers 8 bases. The sequenced sample was memory CD4+ T cells from blood cultured with regulatory dendritic cells. Subset of the sample: CD45RO+ memory T cells. The sequence derives from a human donor in good health. In DNA form, the CDR3 reads TGTGCCAGCAGCACGCGGTTGGACAGGGATCACGAAAAACTGTTTTTT. Translation: CASSTRLDRDHEKLFF.